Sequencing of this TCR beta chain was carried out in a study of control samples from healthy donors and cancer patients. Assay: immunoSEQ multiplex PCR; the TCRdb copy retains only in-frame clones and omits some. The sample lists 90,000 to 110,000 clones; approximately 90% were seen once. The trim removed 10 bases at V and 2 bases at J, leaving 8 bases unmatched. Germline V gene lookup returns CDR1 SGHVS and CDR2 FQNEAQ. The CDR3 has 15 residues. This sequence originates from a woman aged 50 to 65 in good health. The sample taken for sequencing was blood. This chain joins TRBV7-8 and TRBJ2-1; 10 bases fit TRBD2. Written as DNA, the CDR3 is TGTGCCACCCACCCCCTAGCGGGGGCCTACAATGAGCAGTTCTTC. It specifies CATHPLAGAYNEQFF. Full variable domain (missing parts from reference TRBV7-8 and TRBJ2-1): GAGVSQSPRYKVAKRGQDVALRCDPISGHVSLFWYQQALGQGPEFLTYFQNEAQLDKSGLPSDRFFAERPEGSVSTLKIQRTQQEDSAVYLCATHPLAGAYNEQFFGPGTRLTVL.